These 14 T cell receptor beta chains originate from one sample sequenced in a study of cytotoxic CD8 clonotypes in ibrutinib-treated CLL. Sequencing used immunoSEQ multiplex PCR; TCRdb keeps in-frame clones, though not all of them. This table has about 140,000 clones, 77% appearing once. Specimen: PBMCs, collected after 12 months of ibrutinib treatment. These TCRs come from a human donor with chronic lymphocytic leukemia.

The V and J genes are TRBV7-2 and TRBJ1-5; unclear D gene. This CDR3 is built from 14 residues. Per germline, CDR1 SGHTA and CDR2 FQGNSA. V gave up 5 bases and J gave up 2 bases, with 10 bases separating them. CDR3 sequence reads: CASSTGGGNQPQHF. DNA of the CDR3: TGTGCCAGCAGCACCGGAGGAGGCAATCAGCCCCAGCATTTT.

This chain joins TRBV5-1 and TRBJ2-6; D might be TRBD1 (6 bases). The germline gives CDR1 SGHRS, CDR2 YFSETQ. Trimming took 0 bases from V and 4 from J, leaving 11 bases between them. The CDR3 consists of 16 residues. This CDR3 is CASSLAPGVGANVLTF. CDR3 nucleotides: TGCGCCAGCAGCTTGGCCCCAGGGGTAGGGGCCAACGTCCTGACTTTC.

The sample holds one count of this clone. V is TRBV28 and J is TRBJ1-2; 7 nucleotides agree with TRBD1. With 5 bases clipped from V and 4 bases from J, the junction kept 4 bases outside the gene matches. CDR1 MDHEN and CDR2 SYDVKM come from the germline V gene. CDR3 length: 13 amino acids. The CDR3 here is CASSRSGGYGYTF. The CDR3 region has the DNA TGTGCCAGCAGTCGATCAGGGGGCTATGGCTACACCTTC.

CDR3 coding DNA: TGTGCCAGCAGCCACCTTCTAGCGGAGCCCTACGAGCAGTACTTC. Translating it yields CASSHLLAEPYEQYF. The genes are TRBV27 and TRBJ2-7, with 7 bases fitting TRBD2. Germline lookup yields CDR1 MNHEY and CDR2 SMNVEV (reference sequence). The CDR3 runs to 15 residues. With V trimmed by 6 bases and J by 2 bases, 10 bases remained unmatched.

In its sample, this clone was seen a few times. This CDR3 reads CSVELTVTGELFF. The CDR3, as DNA: TGCAGCGTTGAGTTAACGGTAACCGGGGAGCTGTTTTTT. The chain joins TRBV29-1 to TRBJ2-2; no definite D call. Germline V gives CDR1 SQVTM, CDR2 ANQGSEA. The V and J ends lost 3 bases and 5 bases respectively, with 10 bases between them. The CDR3 sequence is 13 residues long.

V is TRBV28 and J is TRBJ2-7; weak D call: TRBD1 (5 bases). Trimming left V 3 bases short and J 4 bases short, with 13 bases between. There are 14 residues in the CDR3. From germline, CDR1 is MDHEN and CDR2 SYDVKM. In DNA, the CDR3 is TGTGCCAGCAGTTTGACAGTAAAATTGTACGAGCAGTACTTC. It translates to CASSLTVKLYEQYF.

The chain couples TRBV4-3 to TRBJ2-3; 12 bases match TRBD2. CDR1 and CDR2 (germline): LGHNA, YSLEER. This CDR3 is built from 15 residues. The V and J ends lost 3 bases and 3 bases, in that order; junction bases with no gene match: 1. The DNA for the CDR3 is TGCGCCAGCAGCCAGACTAGCGGGAGTACAGATACGCAGTATTTT. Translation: CASSQTSGSTDTQYF.

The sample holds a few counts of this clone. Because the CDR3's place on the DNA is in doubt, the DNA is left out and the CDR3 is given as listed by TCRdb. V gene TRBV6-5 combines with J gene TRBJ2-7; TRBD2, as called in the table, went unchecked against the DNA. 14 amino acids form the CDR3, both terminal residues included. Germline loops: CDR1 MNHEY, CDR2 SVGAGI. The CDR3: CASSSSGATYEQYF.

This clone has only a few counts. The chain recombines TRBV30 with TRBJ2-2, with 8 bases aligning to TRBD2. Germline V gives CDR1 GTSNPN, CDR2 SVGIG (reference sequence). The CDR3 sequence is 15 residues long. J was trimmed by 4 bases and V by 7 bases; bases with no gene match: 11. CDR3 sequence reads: CAFGRAGAGTGELFF. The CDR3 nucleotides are TGTGCCTTTGGGCGAGCGGGGGCCGGCACCGGGGAGCTGTTTTTT.

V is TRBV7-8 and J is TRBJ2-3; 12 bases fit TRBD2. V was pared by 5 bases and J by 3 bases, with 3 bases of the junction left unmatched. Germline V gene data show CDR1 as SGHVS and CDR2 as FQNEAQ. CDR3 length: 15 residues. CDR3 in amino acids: CASSPGTSGTDTQYF. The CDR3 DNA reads TGTGCCAGCAGCCCCGGGACTAGCGGGACAGATACGCAGTATTTT.

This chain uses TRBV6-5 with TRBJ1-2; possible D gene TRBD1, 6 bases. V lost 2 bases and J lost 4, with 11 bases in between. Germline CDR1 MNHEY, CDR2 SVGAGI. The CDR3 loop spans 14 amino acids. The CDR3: CASSYGQGSYGYTF. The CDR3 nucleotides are TGTGCCAGCAGTTACGGCCAGGGGAGCTATGGCTACACCTTC.

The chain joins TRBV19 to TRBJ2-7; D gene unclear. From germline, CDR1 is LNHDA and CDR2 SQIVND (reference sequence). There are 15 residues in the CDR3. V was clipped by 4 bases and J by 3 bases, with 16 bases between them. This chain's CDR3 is CASSTLGFGLYEQYF. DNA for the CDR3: TGTGCCAGTAGTACCTTGGGGTTCGGTCTCTACGAGCAGTACTTC.

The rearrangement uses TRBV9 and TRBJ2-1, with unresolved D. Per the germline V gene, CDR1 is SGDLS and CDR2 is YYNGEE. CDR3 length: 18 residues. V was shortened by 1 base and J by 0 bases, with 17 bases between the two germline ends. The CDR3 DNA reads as TGTGCCAGCAGCGTACACCCTCCTACACTGAGCTCCTACAATGAGCAGTTCTTC. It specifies CASSVHPPTLSSYNEQFF.

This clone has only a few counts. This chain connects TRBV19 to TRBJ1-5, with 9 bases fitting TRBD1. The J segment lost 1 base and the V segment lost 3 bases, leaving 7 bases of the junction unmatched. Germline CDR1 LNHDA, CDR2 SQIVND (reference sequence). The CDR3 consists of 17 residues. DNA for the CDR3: TGTGCCAGTAGTATGCTCCCCGACAGGGGGAGCAATCAGCCCCAGCATTTT. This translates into CASSMLPDRGSNQPQHF.